Sequencing of this T cell receptor beta chain was carried out in a study of shared clonotypes between healthy human individuals. The naive CD8 population came from CD45RO-negative cells selected for CCR7, without terminally differentiated effector memory CD45RA+ cells. V lost 3 bases and J 1 base, leaving 21 bases between the germline ends. The CDR3 sequence is 19 residues long. CDR1 is KGHSH, CDR2 LQKENI, per germline. Method: immunoSEQ multiplex PCR; TCRdb's copy keeps in-frame clones and lacks some. The table shows more than 2 million clones, with 80% to 95% occurring only once. The V and J genes are TRBV18 and TRBJ2-2, with D possibly being TRBD2 (5 bases). The clonotype comes from a man younger than 35 in good health. Some clones in this sample may be carry-over from other donors' samples. Sequenced material: naive CD8+ T cells from PBMCs. CDR3 region: CASSPQPTWAEGNTGELFF. CDR3 DNA: TGTGCCAGCTCACCCCAACCGACGTGGGCAGAGGGGAACACCGGGGAGCTGTTTTTT.